This T cell receptor beta chain was documented in a study of PD-1 blockade in classical Hodgkin lymphoma. About the study: Patients had nivolumab dosed at 3 mg/kg, delivered intravenously every 2 weeks.

In regard to this clone: Its antigen is not known.

Sample time point: cycle 4 day 1 (C4D1), after less than 7 weeks of nivolumab. Each patient relapsed following autologous stem cell transplantation, and prior brentuximab vedotin exposure differed. Thawed PBMCs yielded CD4+ T cells through magnetic negative selection. Complete response, partial response or progressive disease was recorded as best response. The protocol was immunoSEQ multiplex PCR, while the TCRdb copy is restricted to in-frame clones and leaves out a portion. The sample has about 11,000 clones; roughly four fifths are singletons. With 1 base removed from V and 2 bases from J, the gap between germline ends came to 8 bases. CDR3 length: 15 amino acids. Germline-derived CDR1 and CDR2 are SGHVS and FQNEAQ. General study points: Complete responders' baseline diversity resembled that of newly diagnosed patients. Nothing has yet pinned down what causes the repertoire differences, possibly disease activity or prior therapy.

Sequenced here: CD4+ T cells from blood, sampled before the fourth cycle of nivolumab. The sequence derives from a human donor with classical Hodgkin lymphoma. The chain employs TRBV7-8 and TRBJ2-2, with D tentatively TRBD2 (6 bases). This chain's CDR3 is CASSLGGVNTGELFF. CDR3 bases: TGTGCCAGCAGCTTAGGCGGGGTTAACACCGGGGAGCTGTTTTTT.